Presented here are 23 T cell receptor beta chains from one specimen sequenced in a study of blood T cells in healthy people across ages. Sample-barcoded 5' priming and a J-beta primer mix drove a second PCR of 7 to 11 cycles. TCRdb called the 5' RACE reads again in MiXCR, with one record for every CDR3 protein. The sample lists about 780,000 distinct CDR3 sequences, 46% occurring once. Sequencing was done on a sample of blood. These receptor sequences come from a man older than 75 in good health.

V usage is TRBV29-1 and J usage is TRBJ2-3, with 7 bases fitting TRBD1. This CDR3 is built from 14 residues. The germline V gene has CDR1 SQVTM and CDR2 ANQGSEA. Trimming removed 7 bases from V and 1 base from J; junction bases left unmatched: 8. The CDR3 nucleotides are TGCAGCGGTAGACAGGGAGAGGGCACAGATACGCAGTATTTT. It yields the protein CSGRQGEGTDTQYF.

V usage is TRBV29-1 and J usage is TRBJ2-2; D not certain. Trimming removed 2 bases from V and 4 bases from J, with 5 bases in between. The CDR3 loop spans 12 amino acids. The germline V gene has CDR1 SQVTM and CDR2 ANQGSEA. CDR3 amino acids: CSVEPFTGELFF. Written as DNA, the CDR3 is TGCAGCGTTGAACCGTTCACCGGGGAGCTGTTTTTT.

A few counts support this clonotype. The gene calls are TRBV29-1 and TRBJ2-1, with D hard to call. Trimming stripped 4 bases from V and 8 bases from J, with 12 bases between. Germline V gene data show CDR1 as SQVTM and CDR2 as ANQGSEA. This CDR3 region has 12 residues. The CDR3 nucleotides read TGCAGCGTTGTACCCAGCTCCGATGAGCAGTTCTTC. This codes for CSVVPSSDEQFF.

As concerns this clonotype: Relative to the germline gene, one junction end is altered; a read error may explain this. The genes are TRBV5-1 and TRBJ2-3; D remains unclear. The CDR3 runs 17 residues. Germline CDR1 and CDR2: SGHRS and YFSETQ. CDR3 sequence reads: CASSQGRGIASTDTRYF. In DNA form, the CDR3 reads TGCGCCAGCAGTCAAGGCAGAGGTATAGCATCCACAGATACGCGGTATTTT.

The chain carries TRBV28 and TRBJ2-7, with no clear D. The CDR3 length is 13 residues. Germline CDR1 and CDR2: MDHEN and SYDVKM. V lost 1 base to trimming and J lost 2 bases, with 6 bases between them. Here the CDR3 DNA reads TGTGCCAGCAGTTTATTATCTACCTACGAGCAGTACTTC. It is translated as CASSLLSTYEQYF.

The chain carries TRBV10-3 and TRBJ2-1; no clear D gene. The V end lost 0 bases, the J end lost 6 bases, and 12 bases lay between the germline ends. This CDR3 has 15 residues. In germline, CDR1 is ENHRY, CDR2 SYGVKD. CDR3 nucleotides: TGTGCCATCAGTGAGTCCCCCCCAGCGAGCAATGAGCAGTTCTTC. Translated: CAISESPPASNEQFF.

The chain joins TRBV20-1 to TRBJ2-3; 10 nucleotides line up with TRBD2. CDR3 length: 17 amino acids. The V gene end was trimmed by 5 bases and the J gene end by 4 bases; junction bases not matched to a gene: 15. Germline CDR1 is DFQATT and CDR2 is SNEGSKA (reference sequence). The CDR3: CSASSARLAGVADTQYF. The CDR3 DNA is TGCAGTGCTTCCTCTGCGAGGCTAGCGGGAGTAGCAGATACGCAGTATTTT.

This chain links TRBV28 with TRBJ1-2; D gene ambiguous. Germline CDR1 is MDHEN and CDR2 is SYDVKM. The V gene lost 1 base and the J gene lost 4 bases, with 10 bases spanning the gap. This CDR3 has 14 amino acids. CDR3 sequence (DNA): TGTGCCAGCAGTTTATTTCCCGCTGTCTATGGCTACACCTTC. Amino acid sequence: CASSLFPAVYGYTF.

This clonotype was picked up a small number of times. This chain connects TRBV29-1 to TRBJ2-1; 11 bases match TRBD2. CDR3 size: 16 residues. The germline CDR1 and CDR2 sequences are SQVTM and ANQGSEA. Germline trimming cut 0 bases from V and 7 bases from J; bases unmatched to any gene: 8. In DNA, the CDR3 is TGCAGCGTTGAAGACCCGAGACTAGCGGGATCAAATGAGCAGTTCTTC. Protein: CSVEDPRLAGSNEQFF.

The chain links TRBV20-1 to TRBJ2-7, with 8 bases aligning to TRBD1. Germline lookup yields CDR1 DFQATT and CDR2 SNEGSKA (reference sequence). The CDR3 is 16 amino acids. The ends lost 0 bases at V and 3 bases at J; junction bases unmatched: 10. The chain's CDR3 is CSARERTGQDFYEQYF. CDR3 nucleotide sequence: TGCAGTGCTAGAGAAAGAACGGGACAGGACTTCTACGAGCAGTACTTC.

The CDR3 nucleotides are TGTGCCAGCGCCGACAAAAACATTCAGTACTTC. Its translation: CASADKNIQYF. V is TRBV2 and J is TRBJ2-5; D remains unclear. The J call may be mistaken, given a closer DNA end match to TRBJ2-4. This CDR3 has 11 amino acids. Germline V lookup: CDR1 SNHLY, CDR2 FYNNEI.

As for this clonotype: A much more abundant neighbour one base away suggests this may be a read error. The V call is TRBV7-2, the J call TRBJ2-7, with TRBD2 matching 7 bases. V shed 0 bases, J shed 2 bases, and the junction held 7 bases outside the gene matches. The CDR3 is 16 amino acids. Germline V gene lookup returns CDR1 SGHTA and CDR2 FQGNSA. CDR3 amino acids: CASSLAQGGSTYEQYF. The CDR3 DNA reads TGTGCCAGCAGCTTAGCCCAGGGAGGGTCCACCTACGAGCAGTACTTC.

Remarks on this clonotype: A much larger clone lies one base from this, so it may be a read error. The DNA of the CDR3 is TGTGCCAGCAGCCCAGACGATTCTGGGGCCAACGTCCTGACTTTC. It is translated as CASSPDDSGANVLTF. This sequence joins TRBV9 and TRBJ2-6; D ambiguous. Between the trimmed V and J ends, which lost 4 bases and 1 base, there was a span of 9 bases. The CDR3 covers 15 residues. The germline V gene has CDR1 SGDLS and CDR2 YYNGEE. Filled out from reference TRBV9 and TRBJ2-6, the complete variable domain reads DSGVTQTPKHLITATGQRVTLRCSPRSGDLSVYWYQQSLDQGLQFLIQYYNGEERAKGNILERFSAQQFPDLHSELNLSSLELGDSALYFCASSPDDSGANVLTFGAGSRLTVL.

The chain uses TRBV4-2 and TRBJ2-5; 14 positions agree with TRBD2. Germline V lookup: CDR1 LGHNA, CDR2 YNFKEQ. The CDR3 covers 19 residues. The V gene end was trimmed by 4 bases and the J gene end by 6 bases; junction bases not matched to a gene: 16. CDR3 sequence: CASSLFPGLAGEGAKTQYF. DNA for the CDR3: TGTGCCAGCAGCCTATTCCCGGGACTAGCGGGAGAAGGGGCGAAGACCCAGTACTTC.

The rearrangement links TRBV6-2 or TRBV6-3 to TRBJ2-2; 9 nucleotides align to TRBD1. This CDR3 contains 16 residues. From germline, CDR1 is MNHEY and CDR2 SVGEGT. After removal of 6 bases from V and 0 bases from J, the junction contained 5 bases not matched to a gene. The chain's CDR3 is CASRDTGGTNTGELFF. The CDR3 nucleotides read TGTGCCAGCAGGGATACAGGGGGCACGAACACCGGGGAGCTGTTTTTT.

The V gene is TRBV18, the J gene TRBJ2-7, with 9 bases that match TRBD2. Germline CDR1 and CDR2: KGHSH and LQKENI. The V segment lost 0 bases and the J segment 7 bases; nucleotides outside the gene matches: 16. The CDR3 length is 18 residues. In DNA form, the CDR3 reads TGTGCCAGCTCACCACCGACCCTGACTAGCGGCCCTGTGAATGAGCAGTACTTC. Its protein is CASSPPTLTSGPVNEQYF.

The chain uses TRBV10-3 and TRBJ2-5, with no clear D. TRBJ2-7 explains the end of the DNA better; the J call may be wrong. The CDR3 runs 15 residues. CDR1 is ENHRY, CDR2 SYGVKD, per germline. Here the CDR3 reads CAISESLNQRDEQYF. Written as DNA, the CDR3 is TGTGCCATCAGTGAGTCATTAAATCAAAGGGACGAGCAGTACTTC.

The J gene is TRBJ2-3, the V gene TRBV7-9; 7 bases map to TRBD1. The ends lost 5 bases at V and 4 bases at J; junction bases unmatched: 15. The CDR3 loop spans 17 amino acids. Germline V gene sequence: CDR1 SEHNR, CDR2 FQNEAQ (reference sequence). CDR3 residues: CASSGRRRTGRSDTQYF. CDR3 in DNA: TGTGCCAGCAGCGGACGACGAAGGACAGGACGTTCAGATACGCAGTATTTT.

Here the CDR3 reads CSVPTGTNTGELFF. In DNA, the CDR3 is TGCAGTGTTCCCACCGGGACAAACACCGGGGAGCTGTTTTTT. The chain combines TRBV20-1 with TRBJ2-2; perhaps TRBD1 as D (6 bases). Between the trimmed V and J ends, which lost 7 bases and 2 bases, there was a span of 14 bases. Germline V lookup: CDR1 DFQATT, CDR2 SNEGSKA (reference sequence). The CDR3 totals 14 residues.

This clonotype was counted many times. The chain uses TRBV3-1 and TRBJ2-1; D may be TRBD1 (6 bases). The CDR3 totals 14 residues. Germline V CDR1 and CDR2: LGHDT, YNNKEL (reference sequence). V dropped 0 bases and J dropped 6 bases, with 9 bases sitting between them. The CDR3 spells CASSQETGSNEQFF. In DNA, the CDR3 is TGTGCCAGCAGCCAAGAGACAGGTAGCAATGAGCAGTTCTTC.

V usage is TRBV28 and J usage is TRBJ2-5; 8 bases line up with TRBD1. Germline loops: CDR1 MDHEN, CDR2 SYDVKM. This CDR3 has 14 amino acids. V lost 8 bases and J lost 2; bases outside the gene matches: 7. For the CDR3, the DNA is TGTGCCAGCCGGGCTACAGGGGGACAAGAGACCCAGTACTTC. Protein sequence: CASRATGGQETQYF.

The chain links TRBV5-6 to TRBJ2-4; D is possibly TRBD2 (5 bases). Judging by the DNA end, TRBJ2-5 fits better; the J call may be wrong. The CDR3 has 12 amino acids. Germline assignment: CDR1 SGHDT and CDR2 YYEEEE. The CDR3 DNA is TGTGCCAGCAGGTCCAGGAGGGAGACCCAGTACTTC. This gives the protein CASRSRRETQYF.

The chain is built from TRBV12-3 or TRBV12-4 and TRBJ2-1; 10 bases line up with TRBD2. This CDR3 spans 19 amino acids. V trimming: 3 bases; J trimming: 6 bases; junction bases outside the gene matches: 17. The chain's CDR3 is CASSFGLADGGGFGNEQFF. In nucleotides, the CDR3 is TGTGCCAGCAGTTTTGGACTAGCGGATGGCGGGGGGTTTGGCAATGAGCAGTTCTTC.